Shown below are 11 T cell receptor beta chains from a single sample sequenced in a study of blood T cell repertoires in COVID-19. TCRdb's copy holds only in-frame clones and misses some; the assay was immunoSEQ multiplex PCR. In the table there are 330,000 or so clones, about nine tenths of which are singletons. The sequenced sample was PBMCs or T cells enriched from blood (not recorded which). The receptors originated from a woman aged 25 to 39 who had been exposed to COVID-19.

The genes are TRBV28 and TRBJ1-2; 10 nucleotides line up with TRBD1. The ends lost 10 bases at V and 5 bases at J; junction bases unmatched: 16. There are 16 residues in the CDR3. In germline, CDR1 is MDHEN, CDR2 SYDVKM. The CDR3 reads CATHPYDRGLGYGYTF. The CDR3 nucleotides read TGTGCCACCCATCCTTACGACAGGGGGCTTGGATATGGCTACACCTTC.

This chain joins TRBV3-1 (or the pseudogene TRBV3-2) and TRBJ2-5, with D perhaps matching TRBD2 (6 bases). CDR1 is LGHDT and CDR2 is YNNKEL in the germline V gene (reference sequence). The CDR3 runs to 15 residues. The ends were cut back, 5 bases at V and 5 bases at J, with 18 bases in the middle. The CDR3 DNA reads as TGTGCCAGCAGCGGGGGAGGCCCTGGGTTGGAGACCCAGTACTTC. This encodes CASSGGGPGLETQYF.

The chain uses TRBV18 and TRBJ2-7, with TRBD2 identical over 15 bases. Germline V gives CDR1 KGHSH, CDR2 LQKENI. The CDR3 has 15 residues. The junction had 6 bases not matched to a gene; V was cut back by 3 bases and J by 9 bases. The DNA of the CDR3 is TGTGCCAGCTCACCCGGACTAGCGGGAGGGCCGGGGCAGTACTTC. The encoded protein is CASSPGLAGGPGQYF.

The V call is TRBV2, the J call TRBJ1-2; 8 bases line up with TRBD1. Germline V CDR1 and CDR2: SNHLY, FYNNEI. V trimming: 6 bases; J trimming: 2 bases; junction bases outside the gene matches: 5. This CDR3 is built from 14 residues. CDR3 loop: CASSEQGVNYGYTF. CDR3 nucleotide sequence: TGTGCCAGCAGCGAACAGGGGGTAAACTATGGCTACACCTTC.

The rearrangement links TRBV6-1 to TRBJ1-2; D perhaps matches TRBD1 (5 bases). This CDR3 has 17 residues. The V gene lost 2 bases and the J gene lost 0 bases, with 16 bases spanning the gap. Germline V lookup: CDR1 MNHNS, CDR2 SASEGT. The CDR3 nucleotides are TGTGCCAGCAGTGAACGGGCGGGGACTTCGACTAACTATGGCTACACCTTC. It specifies CASSERAGTSTNYGYTF.

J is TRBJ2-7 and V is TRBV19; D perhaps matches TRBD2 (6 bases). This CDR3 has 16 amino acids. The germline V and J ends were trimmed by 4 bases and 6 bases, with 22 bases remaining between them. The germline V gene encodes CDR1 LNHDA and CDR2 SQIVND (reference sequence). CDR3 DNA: TGTGCCAGTAGTACCAAAACGGGACTGGCATCCGGCGAGCAGTACTTC. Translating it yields CASSTKTGLASGEQYF.

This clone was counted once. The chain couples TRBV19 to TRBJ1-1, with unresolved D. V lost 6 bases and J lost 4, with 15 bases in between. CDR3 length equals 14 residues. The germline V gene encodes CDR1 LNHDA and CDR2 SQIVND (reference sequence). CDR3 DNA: TGTGCCAGTAGCCTAACGCTCTCGGGCACTGAAGCTTTCTTT. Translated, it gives CASSLTLSGTEAFF. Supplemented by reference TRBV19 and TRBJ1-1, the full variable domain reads DGGITQSPKYLFRKEGQNVTLSCEQNLNHDAMYWYRQDPGQGLRLIYYSQIVNDFQKGDIAEGYSVSREKKESFPLTVTSAQKNPTAFYLCASSLTLSGTEAFFGQGTRLTVV.

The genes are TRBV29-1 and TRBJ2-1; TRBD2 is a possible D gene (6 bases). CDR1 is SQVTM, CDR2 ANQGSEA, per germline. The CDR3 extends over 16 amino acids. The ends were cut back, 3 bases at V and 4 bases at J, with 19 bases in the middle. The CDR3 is CSVESRGLAIYNEQFF. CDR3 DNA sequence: TGCAGCGTTGAGAGCCGCGGCCTAGCGATTTACAATGAGCAGTTCTTC.

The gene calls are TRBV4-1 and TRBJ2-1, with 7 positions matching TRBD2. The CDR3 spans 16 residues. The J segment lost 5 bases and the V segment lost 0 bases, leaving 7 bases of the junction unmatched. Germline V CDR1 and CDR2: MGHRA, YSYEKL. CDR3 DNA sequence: TGCGCCAGCAGCCAAGAATGGAGCGGGGTCAACAATGAGCAGTTCTTC. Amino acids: CASSQEWSGVNNEQFF.

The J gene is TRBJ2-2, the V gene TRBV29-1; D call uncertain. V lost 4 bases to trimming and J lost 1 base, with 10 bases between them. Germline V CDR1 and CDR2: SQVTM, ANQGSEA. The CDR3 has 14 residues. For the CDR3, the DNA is TGCAGCGTTGCTGATACAAAGAACACCGGGGAGCTGTTTTTT. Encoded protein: CSVADTKNTGELFF.

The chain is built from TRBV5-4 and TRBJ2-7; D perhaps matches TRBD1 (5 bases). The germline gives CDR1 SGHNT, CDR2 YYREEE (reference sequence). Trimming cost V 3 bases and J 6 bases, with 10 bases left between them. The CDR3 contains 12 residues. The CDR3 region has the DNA TGTGCCAGCAGCTCAGGGTTTGGCGAGCAGTACTTC. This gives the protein CASSSGFGEQYF.